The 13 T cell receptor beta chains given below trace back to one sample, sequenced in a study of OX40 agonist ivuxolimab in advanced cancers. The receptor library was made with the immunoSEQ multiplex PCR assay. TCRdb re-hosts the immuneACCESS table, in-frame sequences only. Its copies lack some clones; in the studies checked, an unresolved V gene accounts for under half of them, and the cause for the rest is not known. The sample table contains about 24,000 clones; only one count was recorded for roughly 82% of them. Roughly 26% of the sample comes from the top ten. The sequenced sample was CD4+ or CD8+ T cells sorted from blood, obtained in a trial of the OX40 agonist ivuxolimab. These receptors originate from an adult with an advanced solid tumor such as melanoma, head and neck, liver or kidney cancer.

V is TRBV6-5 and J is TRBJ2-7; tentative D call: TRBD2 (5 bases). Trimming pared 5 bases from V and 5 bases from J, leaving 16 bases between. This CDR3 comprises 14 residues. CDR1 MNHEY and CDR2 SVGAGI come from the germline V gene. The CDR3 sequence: CASSHAGITDEQYF. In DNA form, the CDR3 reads TGTGCCAGCAGTCACGCGGGTATTACCGACGAGCAGTACTTC.

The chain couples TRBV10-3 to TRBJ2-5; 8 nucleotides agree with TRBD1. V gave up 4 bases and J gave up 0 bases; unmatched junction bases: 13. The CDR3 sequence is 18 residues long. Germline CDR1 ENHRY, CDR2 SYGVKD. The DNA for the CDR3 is TGTGCCATCAGTGGGACAGGGATGAGATTCGACGACCAAGAGACCCAGTACTTC. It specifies CAISGTGMRFDDQETQYF.

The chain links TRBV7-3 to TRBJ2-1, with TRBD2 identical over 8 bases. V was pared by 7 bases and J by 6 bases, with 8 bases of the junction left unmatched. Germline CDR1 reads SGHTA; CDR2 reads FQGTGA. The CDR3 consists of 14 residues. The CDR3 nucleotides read TGTGCCAGCAAGCTAGCGGGTTTCTCCAATGAGCAGTTCTTC. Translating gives CASKLAGFSNEQFF.

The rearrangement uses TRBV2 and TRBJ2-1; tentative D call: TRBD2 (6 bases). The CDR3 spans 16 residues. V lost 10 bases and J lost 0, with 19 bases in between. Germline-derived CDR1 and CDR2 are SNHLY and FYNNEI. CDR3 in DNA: TGTGCCAACCCAACCCCTAGCGCGAGCTCCTACAATGAGCAGTTCTTC. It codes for CANPTPSASSYNEQFF.

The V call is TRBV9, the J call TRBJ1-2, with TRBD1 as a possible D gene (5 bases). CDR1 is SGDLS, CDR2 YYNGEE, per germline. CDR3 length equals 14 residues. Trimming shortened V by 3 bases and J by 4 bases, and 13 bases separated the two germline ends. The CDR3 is CASSAGGEAYGYTF. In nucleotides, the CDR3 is TGTGCCAGCAGCGCCGGGGGGGAGGCCTATGGCTACACCTTC.

CDR3 nucleotide sequence: TGTGCCAGCAGCTTAGTGTCTGCGGGAGCAGATACGCAGTATTTT. Its translation is CASSLVSAGADTQYF. V usage is TRBV7-9 and J usage is TRBJ2-3; TRBD2 agrees at 7 bases. CDR1 is SEHNR and CDR2 is FQNEAQ in the germline V gene (reference sequence). The trim removed 1 base at V and 4 bases at J, leaving 5 bases unmatched. There are 15 residues in the CDR3.

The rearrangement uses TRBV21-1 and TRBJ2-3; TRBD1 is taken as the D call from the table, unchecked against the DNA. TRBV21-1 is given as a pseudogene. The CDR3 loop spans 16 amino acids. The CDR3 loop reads CASSNPGLRVPDTQYF. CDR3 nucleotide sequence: TGTGCCAGCAGCAACCCGGGTCTCAGGGTTCCAGATACGCAGTATTTT.

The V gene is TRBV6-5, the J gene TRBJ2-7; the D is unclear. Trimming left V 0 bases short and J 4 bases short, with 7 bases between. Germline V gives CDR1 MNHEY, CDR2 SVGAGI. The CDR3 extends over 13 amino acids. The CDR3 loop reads CASSYSMGYEQYF. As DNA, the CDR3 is TGTGCCAGCAGTTACTCGATGGGATACGAGCAGTACTTC.

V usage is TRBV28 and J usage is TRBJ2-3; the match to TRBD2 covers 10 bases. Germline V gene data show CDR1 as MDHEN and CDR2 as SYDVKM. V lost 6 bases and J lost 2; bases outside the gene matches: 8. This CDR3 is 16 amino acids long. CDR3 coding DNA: TGTGCCAGCAGGGACGGACTAGCGGCGTTCACAGATACGCAGTATTTT. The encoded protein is CASRDGLAAFTDTQYF.

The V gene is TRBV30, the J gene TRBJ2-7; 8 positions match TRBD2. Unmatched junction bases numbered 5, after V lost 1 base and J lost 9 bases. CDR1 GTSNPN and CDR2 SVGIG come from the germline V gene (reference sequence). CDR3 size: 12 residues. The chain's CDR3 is CAWSEAGGGQYF. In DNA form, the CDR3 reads TGTGCCTGGAGTGAGGCGGGAGGAGGGCAGTACTTC.

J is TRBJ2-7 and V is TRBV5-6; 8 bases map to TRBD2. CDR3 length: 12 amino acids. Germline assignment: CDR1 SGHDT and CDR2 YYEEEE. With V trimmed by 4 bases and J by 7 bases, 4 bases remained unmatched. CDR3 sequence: CASSEVAGEQYF. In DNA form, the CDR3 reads TGTGCCAGCAGCGAGGTAGCGGGGGAGCAGTACTTC.

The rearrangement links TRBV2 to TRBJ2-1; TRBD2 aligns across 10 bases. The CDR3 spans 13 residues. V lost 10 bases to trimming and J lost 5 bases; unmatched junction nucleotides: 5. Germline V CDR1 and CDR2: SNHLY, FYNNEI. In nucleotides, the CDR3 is TGTGCCATCACTAGCGGGACACACAATGAGCAGTTCTTC. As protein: CAITSGTHNEQFF.

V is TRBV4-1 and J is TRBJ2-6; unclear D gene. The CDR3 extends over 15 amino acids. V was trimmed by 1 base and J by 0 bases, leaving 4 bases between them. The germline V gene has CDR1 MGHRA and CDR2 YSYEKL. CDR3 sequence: CASSQADSGANVLTF. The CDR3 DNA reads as TGCGCCAGCAGCCAAGCAGACTCTGGGGCCAACGTCCTGACTTTC.